The present T cell receptor (beta chain) was sequenced within a study of response to subunit inactivated influenza vaccine. MiXCR, applied by TCRdb to the RT-PCR reads, yields one record per CDR3 protein. The sample lists around 470,000 distinct CDR3 sequences; more than 7% were seen once. Between the trimmed V and J ends, which lost 1 base and 3 bases, there was a span of 9 bases. CDR1 SGHTA and CDR2 FQGNSA come from the germline V gene. CDR3 length equals 14 residues. Comments on this clonotype: Its antigen is not identified.

Study results and caveats: Authors suggested that a seasonal influenza vaccination recruits few new T cells each time.

Sequences were derived from PBMCs from blood, sampled less than 25 months after vaccination. The rearrangement links TRBV7-2 to TRBJ1-1; D unresolved. The sequence was collected from a man aged 50-75 years who received an inactivated influenza vaccine. This CDR3 reads CASSLEVGYTEAFF. CDR3 DNA sequence: TGTGCCAGCAGCTTAGAGGTTGGGTACACTGAAGCTTTCTTT.